This entry lists 14 T cell receptor beta chains sequenced from one sample in a study of PD-1 blockade in mismatch repair-deficient tumors. Some clones are missing from TCRdb's copy, which holds only in-frame ones; the method was immunoSEQ multiplex PCR. The profile shows about 34,000 clones, 75% to 90% of them singletons. The sequencing here drew on PBMCs, taken 6 to 7 weeks after starting pembrolizumab. The receptor source for this set is an adult with mismatch repair-deficient cancer.

V is TRBV29-1 and J is TRBJ2-3; 7 bases line up with TRBD1. Trimming at V came to 7 bases and at J to 1 base, leaving 5 bases not matched to a gene. Germline loops: CDR1 SQVTM, CDR2 ANQGSEA. This CDR3 region has 13 residues. CDR3 protein: CSGDQGGTDTQYF. The CDR3 DNA reads as TGCAGCGGTGACCAGGGGGGCACAGATACGCAGTATTTT.

V gene TRBV30 combines with J gene TRBJ2-7; D is uncertain. CDR3 size: 12 residues. V was cut by 2 bases and J by 4 bases, with 9 bases left in between. The germline V gene encodes CDR1 GTSNPN and CDR2 SVGIG (reference sequence). CDR3 region: CAWSSRGYEQYF. For the CDR3, the DNA is TGTGCCTGGAGTTCCCGCGGTTACGAGCAGTACTTC.

About this clone itself: The junction shows a germline mismatch at one end, possibly a read error. V gene TRBV7-6 combines with J gene TRBJ2-1; 12 bases are a match to TRBD2. CDR1 is SGHVS and CDR2 is FNYEAQ in the germline V gene. CDR3 length equals 16 residues. CDR3 amino acids: CASSLAGGVGGGEQFF. The CDR3 DNA reads as TGTGCCAGCAGCCTAGCGGGAGGGGTCGGGGGCGGTGAGCAGTTCTTC.

This chain uses TRBV27 with TRBJ2-1; 7 bases map to TRBD2. V lost 10 bases to trimming and J lost 3 bases; unmatched junction nucleotides: 12. Germline-derived CDR1 and CDR2 are MNHEY and SMNVEV (reference sequence). The length of the CDR3 is 15 residues. CDR3 sequence: CATRLADLIYNEQFF. In DNA form, the CDR3 reads TGTGCCACCCGACTAGCTGATCTTATCTACAATGAGCAGTTCTTC.

The chain couples TRBV29-1 to TRBJ1-5, with D possibly matching TRBD1 (5 bases). The CDR3 contains 14 residues. V was clipped by 5 bases and J by 5 bases, with 16 bases between them. Germline assignment: CDR1 SQVTM and CDR2 ANQGSEA. DNA for the CDR3: TGCAGCGTTCGGGGGACTCGGGGGGATCAGCCCCAGCATTTT. It encodes CSVRGTRGDQPQHF. Full variable domain (outside the CDR3, taken from reference TRBV29-1 and TRBJ1-5): SAVISQKPSRDICQRGTSLTIQCQVDSQVTMMFWYRQQPGQSLTLIATANQGSEATYESGFVIDKFPISRPNLTFSTLTVSNMSPEDSSIYLCSVRGTRGDQPQHFGDGTRLSIL.

In its sample, this clone was seen a few times. V and J are TRBV29-1 and TRBJ2-7, with 8 bases fitting TRBD1. The J segment lost 4 bases and the V segment lost 6 bases, leaving 5 bases of the junction unmatched. Germline CDR1 and CDR2: SQVTM and ANQGSEA. This CDR3 has 12 residues. CDR3 coding DNA: TGCAGCGTCCGGGACAGGACTTACGAGCAGTACTTC. It codes for CSVRDRTYEQYF.

The rearrangement links TRBV28 to TRBJ2-7; D remains unclear. In germline, CDR1 is MDHEN, CDR2 SYDVKM. V shed 2 bases and J shed 4 bases, with 12 bases lying between them. This CDR3 is built from 14 residues. The DNA for the CDR3 is TGTGCCAGCAGTTTACGAGAGAAAATATACGAGCAGTACTTC. Protein product: CASSLREKIYEQYF. The entire variable domain, with the rest obtained from reference TRBV28 and TRBJ2-7, is as follows: DVKVTQSSRYLVKRTGEKVFLECVQDMDHENMFWYRQDPGLGLRLIYFSYDVKMKEKGDIPEGYSVSREKKERFSLILESASTNQTSMYLCASSLREKIYEQYFGPGTRLTVT.

The V call is TRBV6-5, the J call TRBJ1-1, with D unclear. Germline CDR1 and CDR2: MNHEY and SVGAGI. The CDR3 runs 13 residues. The V end lost 2 bases, the J end lost 3 bases, and 7 bases lay between the germline ends. DNA for the CDR3: TGTGCCAGCAGTTACCTACCGGACACTGAAGCTTTCTTT. Amino acid sequence: CASSYLPDTEAFF.

The rearrangement joins TRBV7-2 to TRBJ2-1; D unclear. The CDR3 loop spans 13 amino acids. Germline CDR1 SGHTA, CDR2 FQGNSA. The germline V and J ends were trimmed by 1 base and 4 bases, with 5 bases remaining between them. The CDR3 protein is CASSLVRYNEQFF. The CDR3 region has the DNA TGTGCCAGCAGCTTAGTCCGTTACAATGAGCAGTTCTTC.

The chain has TRBV18 and TRBJ1-2; 8 bases align to TRBD1. Germline assignment: CDR1 KGHSH and CDR2 LQKENI. The CDR3 sequence is 16 residues long. The junction had 12 bases not matched to a gene; V was cut back by 3 bases and J by 6 bases. The CDR3 region has the DNA TGTGCCAGCTCACCCCTGGGACAGGTTTCGGATCATGGCTACACCTTC. Amino acids: CASSPLGQVSDHGYTF.

CDR3 nucleotide sequence: TGTGCCAGCAGCTTAGGGACTAGCGGGGGCACCCAGTACTTC. Translating gives CASSLGTSGGTQYF. The V gene is TRBV7-3, the J gene TRBJ2-5; 14 bases match TRBD2. The CDR3 loop spans 14 amino acids. Germline trimming cut 2 bases from V and 8 bases from J; bases unmatched to any gene: 1. CDR1 SGHTA and CDR2 FQGTGA come from the germline V gene.

The rearrangement uses TRBV13 and TRBJ2-1; 7 nucleotides align to TRBD1. Germline lookup yields CDR1 PRHDT and CDR2 FYEKMQ (reference sequence). CDR3 length equals 12 residues. After removal of 5 bases from V and 8 bases from J, the junction contained 3 bases not matched to a gene. CDR3 amino acids: CASSPTGDEQFF. CDR3 DNA sequence: TGTGCCAGCAGCCCCACAGGGGATGAGCAGTTCTTC.

The chain employs TRBV4-1 and TRBJ2-7; weak D call: TRBD2 (5 bases). This CDR3 contains 16 residues. Looked up from germline, CDR1 is MGHRA and CDR2 is YSYEKL. With 4 bases removed from V and 0 bases from J, the gap between germline ends came to 16 bases. As DNA, the CDR3 is TGCGCCAGCAGCCTCAAAACCCCGGGGAGCTCCTACGAGCAGTACTTC. Residues: CASSLKTPGSSYEQYF.

J is TRBJ2-5 and V is TRBV7-9, with a tentative D call TRBD2 (6 bases). Trimming removed 0 bases at V and 1 base at J, with 9 bases between. Per the germline V gene, CDR1 is SEHNR and CDR2 is FQNEAQ (reference sequence). The CDR3 consists of 15 residues. In DNA, the CDR3 is TGTGCCAGCAGCTTAGCTAGCGGAGCCCAAGAGACCCAGTACTTC. Translation gives CASSLASGAQETQYF.